The clone carrying this T cell receptor (beta chain) is a singleton in its sample. Its antigen is unknown. These data are taken from a study of T cells after yellow fever vaccination. As for the study in general: Researchers used SMART-Seq v4 Ultra Low Input to prepare fractions that had low cell numbers.

TCRdb re-analysed the 5' RACE reads in MiXCR, keeping a single row per CDR3 protein. The table includes 300,000 to 350,000 distinct CDR3 sequences, over 3.5% detected once. Study-wide results and limits: The study noted that FACS-sorted repertoires could contain abundant clonotypes contaminating from the bulk population. On re-exposure, the response was weaker but peaked faster, at day 5 versus 15.

This CDR3 is built from 15 residues. Germline V gene data show CDR1 as SGHTA and CDR2 as FQGNSA. Trimming took 4 bases from V and 5 from J; bases not matched to a gene: 9. The chain is built from TRBV7-2 and TRBJ1-2; 8 bases fit TRBD1. This material consisted of PBMCs, taken 15 days after the yellow fever booster vaccination. The receptor was derived from a man younger than 35 who received the YFV17D yellow fever vaccine. The CDR3 protein is CASSYGTGNGYGYTF. CDR3 coding DNA: TGTGCCAGCAGCTATGGGACAGGCAATGGGTATGGCTACACCTTC.